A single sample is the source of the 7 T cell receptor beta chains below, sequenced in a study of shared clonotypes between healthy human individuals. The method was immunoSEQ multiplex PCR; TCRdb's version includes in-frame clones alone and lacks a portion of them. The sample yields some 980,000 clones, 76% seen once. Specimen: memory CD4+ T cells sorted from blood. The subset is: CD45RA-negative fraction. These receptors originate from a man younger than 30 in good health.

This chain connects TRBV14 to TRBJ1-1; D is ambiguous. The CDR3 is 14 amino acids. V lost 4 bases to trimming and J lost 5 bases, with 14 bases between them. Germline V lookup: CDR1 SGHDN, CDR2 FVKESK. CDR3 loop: CASSLGGGNTEAFF. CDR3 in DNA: TGTGCCAGCAGCCTGGGTGGCGGGAATACTGAAGCTTTCTTT.

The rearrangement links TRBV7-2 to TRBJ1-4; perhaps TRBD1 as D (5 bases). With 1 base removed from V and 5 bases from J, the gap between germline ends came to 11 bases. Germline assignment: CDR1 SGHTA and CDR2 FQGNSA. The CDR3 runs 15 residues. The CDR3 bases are TGTGCCAGCAGCTTAGACAACAGGTTCAATGAAAAACTGTTTTTT. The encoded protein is CASSLDNRFNEKLFF.

This CDR3 reads CASSSRGTGVLNTEAFF. CDR3 DNA: TGTGCCAGCAGTTCCCGAGGGACAGGCGTCTTGAACACTGAAGCTTTCTTT. The J gene is TRBJ1-1, the V gene TRBV28, with 8 nucleotides matching TRBD1. Per germline, CDR1 MDHEN and CDR2 SYDVKM. Trimming removed 4 bases from V and 0 bases from J; junction bases left unmatched: 10. The CDR3 is 17 residues long.

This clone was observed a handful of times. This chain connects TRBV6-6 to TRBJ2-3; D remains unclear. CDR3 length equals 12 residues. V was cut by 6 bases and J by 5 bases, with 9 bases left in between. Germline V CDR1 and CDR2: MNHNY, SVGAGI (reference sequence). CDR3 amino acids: CASSPTEDTQYF. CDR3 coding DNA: TGTGCCAGCAGCCCGACCGAAGATACGCAGTATTTT.

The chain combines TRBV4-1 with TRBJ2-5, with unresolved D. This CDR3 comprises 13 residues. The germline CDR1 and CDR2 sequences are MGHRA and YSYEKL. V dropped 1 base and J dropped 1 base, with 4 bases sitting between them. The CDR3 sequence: CASSQVVQETQYF. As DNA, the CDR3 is TGCGCCAGCAGCCAAGTGGTCCAAGAGACCCAGTACTTC.

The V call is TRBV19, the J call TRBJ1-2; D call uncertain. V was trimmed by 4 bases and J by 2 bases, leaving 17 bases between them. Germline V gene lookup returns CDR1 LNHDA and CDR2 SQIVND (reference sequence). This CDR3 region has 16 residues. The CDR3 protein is CASSTPGDLKNYGYTF. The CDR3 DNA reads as TGTGCCAGTAGTACCCCCGGGGATCTCAAGAACTATGGCTACACCTTC. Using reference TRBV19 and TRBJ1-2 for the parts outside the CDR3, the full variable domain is DGGITQSPKYLFRKEGQNVTLSCEQNLNHDAMYWYRQDPGQGLRLIYYSQIVNDFQKGDIAEGYSVSREKKESFPLTVTSAQKNPTAFYLCASSTPGDLKNYGYTFGSGTRLTVV.

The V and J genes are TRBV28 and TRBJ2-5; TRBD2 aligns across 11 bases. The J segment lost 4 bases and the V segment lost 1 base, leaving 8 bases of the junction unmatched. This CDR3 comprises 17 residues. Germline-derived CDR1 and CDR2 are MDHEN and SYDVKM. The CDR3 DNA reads TGTGCCAGCAGTTTATACGTAGCGGGGGGGAAGGGAGAGACCCAGTACTTC. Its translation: CASSLYVAGGKGETQYF.